This T cell receptor (beta chain) was sequenced for a study of blood T cell repertoires in COVID-19. Study background: COVID-19 samples from acute and convalescent phases originated in the United States, Italy and Spain.

Only in-frame clones appear in the TCRdb table, and some are missing; sequencing was by immunoSEQ multiplex PCR. This table holds under 150,000 clones, approximately 88% found once. Trimming cost V 3 bases and J 2 bases, with 11 bases left between them. The V gene's germline CDR1 is LNHNV and CDR2 YYDKDF (reference sequence). The CDR3 is 15 residues long. This clonotype was obtained from a human donor in a cohort sampled during active COVID-19. This chain joins TRBV15 and TRBJ2-1; D is unclear. The sample taken for sequencing was peripheral blood. This CDR3 is CATSSSLLPYNEQFF. In DNA form, the CDR3 reads TGTGCCACCAGCAGCTCCCTCCTCCCCTACAATGAGCAGTTCTTC.